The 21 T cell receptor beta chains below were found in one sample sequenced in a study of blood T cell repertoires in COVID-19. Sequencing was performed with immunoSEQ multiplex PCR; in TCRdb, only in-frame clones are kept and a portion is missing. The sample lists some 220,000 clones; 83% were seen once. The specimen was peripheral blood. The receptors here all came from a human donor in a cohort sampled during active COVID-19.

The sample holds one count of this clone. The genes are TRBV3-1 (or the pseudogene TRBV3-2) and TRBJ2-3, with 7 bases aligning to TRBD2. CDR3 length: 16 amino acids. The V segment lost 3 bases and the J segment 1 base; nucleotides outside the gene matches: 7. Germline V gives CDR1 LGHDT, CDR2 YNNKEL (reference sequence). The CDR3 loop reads CASSQRAAGRTDTQYF. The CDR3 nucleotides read TGTGCCAGCAGCCAGAGGGCAGCGGGACGCACAGATACGCAGTATTTT.

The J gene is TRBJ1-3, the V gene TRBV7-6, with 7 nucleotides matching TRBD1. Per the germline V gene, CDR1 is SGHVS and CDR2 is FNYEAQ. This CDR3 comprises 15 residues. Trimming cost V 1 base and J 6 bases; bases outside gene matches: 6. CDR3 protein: CASSLGVGQENTIYF. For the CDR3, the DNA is TGTGCCAGCAGCTTAGGGGTCGGACAGGAAAACACCATATATTTT.

CDR3 nucleotides: TGTGCCAGCTCACCACGGAGGGGGCAAGGATACACTGAAGCTTTCTTT. As protein: CASSPRRGQGYTEAFF. The chain couples TRBV18 to TRBJ1-1, with 7 bases that match TRBD1. From germline, CDR1 is KGHSH and CDR2 LQKENI. V shed 1 base, J shed 3 bases, and the junction held 8 bases outside the gene matches. The CDR3 runs 16 residues.

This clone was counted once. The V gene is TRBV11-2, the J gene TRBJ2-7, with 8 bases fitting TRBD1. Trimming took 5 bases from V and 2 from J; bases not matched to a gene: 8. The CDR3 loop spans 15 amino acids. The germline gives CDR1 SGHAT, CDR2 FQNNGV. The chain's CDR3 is CASSDRTGKTYEQYF. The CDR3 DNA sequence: TGTGCCAGCAGCGACCGGACAGGGAAAACCTACGAGCAGTACTTC. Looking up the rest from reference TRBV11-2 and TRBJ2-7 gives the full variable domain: EAGVAQSPRYKIIEKRQSVAFWCNPISGHATLYWYQQILGQGPKLLIQFQNNGVVDDSQLPKDRFSAERLKGVDSTLKIQPAKLEDSAVYLCASSDRTGKTYEQYFGPGTRLTVT.

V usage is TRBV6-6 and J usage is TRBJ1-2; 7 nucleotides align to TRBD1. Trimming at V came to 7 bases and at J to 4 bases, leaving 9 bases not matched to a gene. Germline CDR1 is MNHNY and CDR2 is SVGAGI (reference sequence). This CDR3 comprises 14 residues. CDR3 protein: CASISGQASYGYTF. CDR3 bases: TGTGCCAGCATCTCAGGACAGGCTAGCTATGGCTACACCTTC.

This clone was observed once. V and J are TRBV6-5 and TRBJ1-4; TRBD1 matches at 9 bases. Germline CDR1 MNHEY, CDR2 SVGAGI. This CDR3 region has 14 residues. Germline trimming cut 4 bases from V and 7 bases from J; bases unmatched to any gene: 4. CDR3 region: CASSLGQGTEKLFF. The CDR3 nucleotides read TGTGCCAGCAGTTTGGGACAGGGTACTGAAAAACTGTTTTTT.

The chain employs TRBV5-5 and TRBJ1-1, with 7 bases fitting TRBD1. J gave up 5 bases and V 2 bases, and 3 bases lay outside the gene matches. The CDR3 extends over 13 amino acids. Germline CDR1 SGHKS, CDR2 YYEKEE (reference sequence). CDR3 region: CASSLQQGTEAFF. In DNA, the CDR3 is TGTGCCAGCAGCTTACAACAGGGGACTGAAGCTTTCTTT.

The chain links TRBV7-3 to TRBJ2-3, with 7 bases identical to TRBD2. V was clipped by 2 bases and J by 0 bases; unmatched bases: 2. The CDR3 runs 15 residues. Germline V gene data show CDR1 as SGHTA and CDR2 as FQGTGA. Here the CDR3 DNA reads TGTGCCAGCAGCTTACGGGGGGTTAGCACAGATACGCAGTATTTT. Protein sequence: CASSLRGVSTDTQYF.

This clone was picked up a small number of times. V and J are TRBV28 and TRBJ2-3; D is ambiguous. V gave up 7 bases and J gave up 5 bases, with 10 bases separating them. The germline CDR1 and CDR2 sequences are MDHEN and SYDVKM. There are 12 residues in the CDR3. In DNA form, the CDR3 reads TGTGCCAGCACCTCGACGGGAGATACGCAGTATTTT. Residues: CASTSTGDTQYF. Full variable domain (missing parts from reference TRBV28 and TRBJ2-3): DVKVTQSSRYLVKRTGEKVFLECVQDMDHENMFWYRQDPGLGLRLIYFSYDVKMKEKGDIPEGYSVSREKKERFSLILESASTNQTSMYLCASTSTGDTQYFGPGTRLTVL.

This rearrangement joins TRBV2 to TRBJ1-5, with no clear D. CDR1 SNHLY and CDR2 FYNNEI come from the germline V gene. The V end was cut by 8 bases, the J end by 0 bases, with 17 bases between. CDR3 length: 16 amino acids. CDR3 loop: CASHPGPGYSNQPQHF. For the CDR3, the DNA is TGTGCCAGCCACCCCGGCCCGGGGTATAGCAATCAGCCCCAGCATTTT.

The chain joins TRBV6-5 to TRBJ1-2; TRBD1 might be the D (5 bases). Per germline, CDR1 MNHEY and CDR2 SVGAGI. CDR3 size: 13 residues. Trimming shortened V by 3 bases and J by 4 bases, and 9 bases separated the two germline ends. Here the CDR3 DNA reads TGTGCCAGCAGTTATCAGGGTGGCTATGGCTACACCTTC. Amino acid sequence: CASSYQGGYGYTF.

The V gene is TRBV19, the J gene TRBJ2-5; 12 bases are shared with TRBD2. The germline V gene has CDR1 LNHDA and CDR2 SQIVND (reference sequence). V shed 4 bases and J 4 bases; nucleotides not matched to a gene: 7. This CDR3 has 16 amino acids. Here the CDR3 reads CASSRRTSGNRETQYF. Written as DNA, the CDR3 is TGTGCCAGTAGTAGGAGGACTAGCGGGAATAGAGAGACCCAGTACTTC.

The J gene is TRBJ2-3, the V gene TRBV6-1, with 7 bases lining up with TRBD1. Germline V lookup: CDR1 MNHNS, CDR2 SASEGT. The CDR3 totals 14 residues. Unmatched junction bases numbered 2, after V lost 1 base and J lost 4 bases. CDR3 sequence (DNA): TGTGCCAGCAGTGAAGGGCAGGGGGCAGATACGCAGTATTTT. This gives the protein CASSEGQGADTQYF.

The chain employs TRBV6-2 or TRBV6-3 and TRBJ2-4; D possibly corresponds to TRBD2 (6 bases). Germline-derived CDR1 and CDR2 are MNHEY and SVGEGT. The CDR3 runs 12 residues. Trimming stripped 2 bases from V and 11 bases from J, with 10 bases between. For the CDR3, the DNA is TGTGCCAGCAGTTACAGCGGGTCCTTTCAGTACTTC. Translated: CASSYSGSFQYF.

Here the CDR3 DNA reads TGTGCCAGCAGTGCTCCGGGTACGAACTCCTACGAGCAGTACTTC. It encodes CASSAPGTNSYEQYF. This chain connects TRBV25-1 to TRBJ2-7; unclear D gene. The CDR3 is made up of 15 amino acids. CDR1 is MGHDK, CDR2 SYGVNS, per germline. Trimming pared 4 bases from V and 0 bases from J, leaving 13 bases between.

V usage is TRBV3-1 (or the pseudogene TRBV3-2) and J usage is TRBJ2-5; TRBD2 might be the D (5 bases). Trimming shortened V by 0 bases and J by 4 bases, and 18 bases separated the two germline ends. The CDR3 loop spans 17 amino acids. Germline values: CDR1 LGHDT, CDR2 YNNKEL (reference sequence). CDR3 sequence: CASSQDESIRGGETQYF. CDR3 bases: TGTGCCAGCAGCCAAGATGAATCCATACGAGGAGGAGAGACCCAGTACTTC.

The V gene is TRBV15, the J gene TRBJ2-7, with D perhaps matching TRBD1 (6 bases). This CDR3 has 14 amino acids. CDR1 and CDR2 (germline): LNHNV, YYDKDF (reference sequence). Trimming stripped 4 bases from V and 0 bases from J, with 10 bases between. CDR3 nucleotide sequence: TGTGCCACCAGCACCAACAGGGCCTCCTACGAGCAGTACTTC. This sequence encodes CATSTNRASYEQYF.

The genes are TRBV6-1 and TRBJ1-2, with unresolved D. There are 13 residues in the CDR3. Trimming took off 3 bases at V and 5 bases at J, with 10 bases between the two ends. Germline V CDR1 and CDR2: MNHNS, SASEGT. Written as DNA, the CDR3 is TGTGCCAGCAGTGATTCCACTAGATATGGCTACACCTTC. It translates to CASSDSTRYGYTF.

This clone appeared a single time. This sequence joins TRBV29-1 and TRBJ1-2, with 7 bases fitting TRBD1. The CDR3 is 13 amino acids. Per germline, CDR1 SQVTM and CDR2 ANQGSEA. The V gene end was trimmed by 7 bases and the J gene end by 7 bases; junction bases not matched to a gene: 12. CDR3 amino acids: CSAGQAYAAGYTF. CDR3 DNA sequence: TGCAGCGCCGGACAGGCGTACGCAGCTGGCTACACCTTC.

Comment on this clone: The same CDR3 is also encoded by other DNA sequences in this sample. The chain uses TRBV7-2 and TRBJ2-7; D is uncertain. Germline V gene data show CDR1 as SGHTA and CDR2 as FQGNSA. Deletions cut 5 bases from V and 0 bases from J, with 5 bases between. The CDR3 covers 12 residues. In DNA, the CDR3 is TGTGCCAGCAGCATTAGCTCCTACGAGCAGTACTTC. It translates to CASSISSYEQYF.

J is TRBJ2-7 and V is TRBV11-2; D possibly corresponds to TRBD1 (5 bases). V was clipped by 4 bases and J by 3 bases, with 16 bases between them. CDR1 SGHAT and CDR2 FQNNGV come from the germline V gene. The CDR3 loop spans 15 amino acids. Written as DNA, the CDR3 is TGTGCCAGCAGCTCGACAGTTCATTCGTTCTACGAGCAGTACTTC. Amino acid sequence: CASSSTVHSFYEQYF.